One sample yielded the 27 T cell receptor beta chains listed below, sequenced in a study of response to subunit inactivated influenza vaccine. TCRdb reprocessed the RT-PCR reads via MiXCR and lists one record per CDR3 protein. The table lists about 520,000 distinct CDR3 sequences, about 10% of them singletons, with approximately 12% in the top ten. The sample here was PBMCs from blood, taken about 6 weeks after vaccination. The receptors were gathered from a man in his fifties or sixties who received an inactivated influenza vaccine.

The chain uses TRBV20-1 and TRBJ2-1, with D possibly matching TRBD2 (5 bases). The germline V gene has CDR1 DFQATT and CDR2 SNEGSKA (reference sequence). Trimming removed 3 bases at V and 4 bases at J, with 10 bases between. The CDR3 spans 13 residues. For the CDR3, the DNA is TGCAGTGCTAGTTGGGGAGCGTACAATGAGCAGTTCTTC. It codes for CSASWGAYNEQFF.

This clonotype was found a few times. The gene calls are TRBV20-1 and TRBJ1-5; 8 bases fit TRBD1. J gave up 0 bases and V 5 bases, and 3 bases lay outside the gene matches. The germline gives CDR1 DFQATT, CDR2 SNEGSKA (reference sequence). This CDR3 region has 14 residues. In DNA, the CDR3 is TGCAGTGCTGCGGACAGGGATAGCAATCAGCCCCAGCATTTT. Translated: CSAADRDSNQPQHF.

This clonotype was observed many times. This sequence joins TRBV6-2 or TRBV6-3 and TRBJ1-5; no definite D call. In germline, CDR1 is MNHEY, CDR2 SVGEGT. The germline V and J ends were trimmed by 2 bases and 5 bases, with 7 bases remaining between them. This CDR3 has 13 residues. The CDR3 coding sequence is TGTGCCAGCAGTTACGGCAGTTATCAGCCCCAGCATTTT. Its translation is CASSYGSYQPQHF.

The chain links TRBV4-2 to TRBJ2-7; D gene uncertain. Germline V lookup: CDR1 LGHNA, CDR2 YNFKEQ. The CDR3 is made up of 14 amino acids. Trimming stripped 3 bases from V and 4 bases from J, with 13 bases between. CDR3 coding DNA: TGTGCCAGCAGCCAGGAGAACCCAGCTTACGAGCAGTACTTC. As protein: CASSQENPAYEQYF.

There are a few counts of this clonotype. The J gene is TRBJ1-5, the V gene TRBV28; TRBD1 aligns across 7 bases. CDR1 and CDR2 (germline): MDHEN, SYDVKM. There are 15 residues in the CDR3. After removal of 3 bases from V and 3 bases from J, the junction contained 5 bases not matched to a gene. CDR3 sequence: CASSFRGSTNQPQHF. The CDR3 DNA reads as TGTGCCAGCAGTTTCAGGGGGTCTACCAATCAGCCCCAGCATTTT. Full variable domain (outside the CDR3, taken from reference TRBV28 and TRBJ1-5): DVKVTQSSRYLVKRTGEKVFLECVQDMDHENMFWYRQDPGLGLRLIYFSYDVKMKEKGDIPEGYSVSREKKERFSLILESASTNQTSMYLCASSFRGSTNQPQHFGDGTRLSIL.

In its sample, this clonotype was seen a few times. The chain links TRBV29-1 to TRBJ2-3, with a possible D match to TRBD2 (6 bases). The CDR3 totals 16 residues. Germline assignment: CDR1 SQVTM and CDR2 ANQGSEA. V lost 6 bases and J lost 0, with 19 bases in between. CDR3 in DNA: TGCAGCGTCGGGGGTTATTTCGGGGCCAGCACAGATACGCAGTATTTT. The encoded protein is CSVGGYFGASTDTQYF.

The chain employs TRBV12-3 or TRBV12-4 and TRBJ1-1, with TRBD1 matching 10 bases. V shed 6 bases and J 9 bases; nucleotides not matched to a gene: 7. The CDR3 loop spans 13 amino acids. Written as DNA, the CDR3 is TGTGCCAGCAGGGGACAGGGGCCGCACAAAGCTTTCTTT. As protein: CASRGQGPHKAFF.

This clonotype was found a few times. This chain connects TRBV5-5 to TRBJ1-2; D might be TRBD1 (5 bases). The V end was cut by 5 bases, the J end by 6 bases, with 14 bases between. Germline V gene sequence: CDR1 SGHKS, CDR2 YYEKEE (reference sequence). The CDR3 is made up of 13 amino acids. The CDR3 loop is CASRRDPGNGYTF. CDR3 sequence (DNA): TGTGCCAGCAGACGGGACCCCGGCAATGGCTACACCTTC. Full variable domain (rest looked up from reference TRBV5-5 and TRBJ1-2): DAGVTQSPTHLIKTRGQQVTLRCSPISGHKSVSWYQQVLGQGPQFIFQYYEKEERGRGNFPDRFSARQFPNYSSELNVNALLLGDSALYLCASRRDPGNGYTFGSGTRLTVV.

This chain joins TRBV7-2 and TRBJ2-1; D remains ambiguous. Trimming shortened V by 1 base and J by 0 bases, and 7 bases separated the two germline ends. Germline lookup yields CDR1 SGHTA and CDR2 FQGNSA. The CDR3 covers 15 residues. The DNA of the CDR3 is TGTGCCAGCAGCTTAGTGGCATTCTCCTACAATGAGCAGTTCTTC. Translation gives CASSLVAFSYNEQFF.

The rearrangement links TRBV4-3 to TRBJ2-7; 7 nucleotides agree with TRBD1. CDR1 LGHNA and CDR2 YSLEER come from the germline V gene. The V gene end was trimmed by 4 bases and the J gene end by 4 bases; junction bases not matched to a gene: 7. The CDR3 is made up of 14 amino acids. CDR3 DNA: TGCGCCAGCAGCCCGACCGGGACAGCTTACGAGCAGTACTTC. This gives the protein CASSPTGTAYEQYF.

Many counts were recorded for this clonotype. V is TRBV7-8 and J is TRBJ2-7; D unclear. Germline loops: CDR1 SGHVS, CDR2 FQNEAQ. Trimming stripped 2 bases from V and 5 bases from J, with 16 bases between. The CDR3 runs to 15 residues. CDR3 sequence: CASSLHFVRSNEQYF. As DNA, the CDR3 is TGTGCCAGCAGCTTACACTTTGTTCGGTCCAACGAGCAGTACTTC.

Ten or more counts support this clonotype. The chain carries TRBV24-1 and TRBJ2-7; D might be TRBD1 (6 bases). Trimming left V 3 bases short and J 3 bases short, with 8 bases between. The CDR3 runs to 13 residues. The germline CDR1 and CDR2 sequences are KGHDR and SFDVKD. CDR3 amino acids: CATSDGGGYEQYF. The CDR3 DNA reads as TGTGCCACCAGTGATGGGGGCGGCTACGAGCAGTACTTC.

The chain has TRBV29-1 and TRBJ1-1; D unresolved. This CDR3 spans 12 amino acids. Germline V gene sequence: CDR1 SQVTM, CDR2 ANQGSEA. V was pared by 3 bases and J by 1 base, with 6 bases between. For the CDR3, the DNA is TGCAGCGTTGACAGAAAGAACACTGAAGCTTTCTTT. It is translated as CSVDRKNTEAFF.

This clonotype has ten or more counts. V gene TRBV29-1 combines with J gene TRBJ2-7; no firm D call. This CDR3 is 12 amino acids long. V shed 7 bases and J shed 5 bases, with 15 bases lying between them. CDR1 is SQVTM and CDR2 is ANQGSEA in the germline V gene. The CDR3: CSARGPHDEQYF. DNA for the CDR3: TGCAGCGCCCGCGGACCACACGACGAGCAGTACTTC.

In its sample, this clonotype was seen many times. V and J are TRBV6-1 and TRBJ1-4, with 8 bases fitting TRBD1. The germline V gene encodes CDR1 MNHNS and CDR2 SASEGT. The CDR3 extends over 13 amino acids. The ends lost 6 bases at V and 7 bases at J; junction bases unmatched: 4. In DNA form, the CDR3 reads TGTGCCAGCAGCACAGGGGGTGTTGAAAAACTGTTTTTT. Its translation: CASSTGGVEKLFF.

The rearrangement joins TRBV18 to TRBJ2-7; 14 positions match TRBD2. J lost 1 base, V lost 4 bases, and 3 bases had no gene match. The CDR3 is 16 residues long. The germline V gene encodes CDR1 KGHSH and CDR2 LQKENI. CDR3 loop: CASSQGTSGGSYEQYF. The CDR3 coding sequence is TGTGCCAGCTCACAGGGGACTAGCGGGGGTTCCTACGAGCAGTACTTC.

The J gene is TRBJ1-5, the V gene TRBV7-2; D is possibly TRBD1 (5 bases). CDR1 is SGHTA and CDR2 is FQGNSA in the germline V gene. CDR3 length: 15 amino acids. The V gene lost 1 base and the J gene lost 3 bases, with 10 bases spanning the gap. For the CDR3, the DNA is TGTGCCAGCAGCTTAGGCAGGGTTGACAATCAGCCCCAGCATTTT. It codes for CASSLGRVDNQPQHF.

This clonotype has a count of ten or more. V gene TRBV7-8 combines with J gene TRBJ1-2; 7 positions agree with TRBD1. This CDR3 has 13 amino acids. Trimming removed 0 bases from V and 7 bases from J; junction bases left unmatched: 2. Per germline, CDR1 SGHVS and CDR2 FQNEAQ. In DNA form, the CDR3 reads TGTGCCAGCAGCTTAGCAGGGGGCGGTGGCTACACCTTC. Protein product: CASSLAGGGGYTF. Filled out from reference TRBV7-8 and TRBJ1-2, the complete variable domain reads GAGVSQSPRYKVAKRGQDVALRCDPISGHVSLFWYQQALGQGPEFLTYFQNEAQLDKSGLPSDRFFAERPEGSVSTLKIQRTQQEDSAVYLCASSLAGGGGYTFGSGTRLTVV.

This clonotype was seen a handful of times. The gene calls are TRBV20-1 and TRBJ2-2, with D perhaps matching TRBD1 (6 bases). Per the germline V gene, CDR1 is DFQATT and CDR2 is SNEGSKA (reference sequence). This CDR3 has 13 amino acids. V was clipped by 4 bases and J by 7 bases, with 13 bases between them. CDR3 bases: TGCAGTGCTACAGGGGTGAGGAACGGGGAGCTGTTTTTT. Residues: CSATGVRNGELFF.

The CDR3 is CASSYSGQIYGYTF. The CDR3 nucleotides are TGTGCCAGCAGTTACTCGGGACAAATCTATGGCTACACCTTC. The rearrangement links TRBV6-5 to TRBJ1-2, with a possible D match to TRBD1 (6 bases). The CDR3 loop spans 14 amino acids. Trimming cost V 0 bases and J 4 bases, with 9 bases left between them. CDR1 is MNHEY and CDR2 is SVGAGI in the germline V gene.

In this sample, this clonotype turned up a few times. J is TRBJ2-7 and V is TRBV11-3; D perhaps matches TRBD1 (5 bases). This CDR3 has 12 amino acids. Germline CDR1 SGHNT, CDR2 YENEEA. Trimming left V 5 bases short and J 6 bases short, with 11 bases between. This chain's CDR3 is CASSLPRGEQYF. CDR3 in DNA: TGTGCCAGCAGCCTCCCTAGGGGCGAGCAGTACTTC.

This clonotype turned up a few times. This chain links TRBV7-2 with TRBJ1-5, with D possibly TRBD1 on 6 matching bases. Germline V lookup: CDR1 SGHTA, CDR2 FQGNSA. The CDR3 is 15 amino acids. Trimming removed 4 bases at V and 9 bases at J, with 19 bases between. CDR3 amino acids: CASSSDRTVAGPQHF. DNA of the CDR3: TGTGCCAGCAGCTCCGACCGGACAGTAGCTGGGCCCCAGCATTTT.

This clonotype has more than one count but fewer than ten. V gene TRBV9 combines with J gene TRBJ2-2, with 9 bases identical to TRBD2. Losses at the gene ends were 4 bases for V and 4 bases for J; bases not matched to a gene: 5. Germline V gene lookup returns CDR1 SGDLS and CDR2 YYNGEE. This CDR3 comprises 15 residues. The CDR3 sequence: CASSRGGAATGELFF. In nucleotides, the CDR3 is TGTGCCAGCAGCCGCGGGGGGGCCGCCACCGGGGAGCTGTTTTTT.

This chain connects TRBV20-1 to TRBJ2-7; 7 nucleotides align to TRBD2. This CDR3 comprises 13 residues. Germline trimming cut 5 bases from V and 2 bases from J; bases unmatched to any gene: 6. The germline V gene encodes CDR1 DFQATT and CDR2 SNEGSKA (reference sequence). The CDR3 here is CSAGAGVTYEQYF. For the CDR3, the DNA is TGCAGTGCTGGGGCGGGAGTGACCTACGAGCAGTACTTC.

This rearrangement joins TRBV28 to TRBJ2-1, with TRBD1 as a possible D gene (5 bases). The CDR3 sequence is 17 residues long. CDR1 and CDR2 from the germline V gene are MDHEN and SYDVKM. V was clipped by 9 bases and J by 10 bases, with 31 bases between them. Written as DNA, the CDR3 is TGTGCCAGTACTAAGGGGATGGGCCCCCACAGTAAGGAAGAGCAGTTCTTC. Encoded protein: CASTKGMGPHSKEEQFF. The complete variable domain, with remaining parts taken from reference TRBV28 and TRBJ2-1, reads DVKVTQSSRYLVKRTGEKVFLECVQDMDHENMFWYRQDPGLGLRLIYFSYDVKMKEKGDIPEGYSVSREKKERFSLILESASTNQTSMYLCASTKGMGPHSKEEQFFGPGTRLTVL.

This clonotype was seen repeatedly, ten times or more. The chain joins TRBV20-1 to TRBJ2-2; possible D gene TRBD1, 7 bases. The CDR3 has 15 residues. Germline V CDR1 and CDR2: DFQATT, SNEGSKA (reference sequence). V was shortened by 2 bases and J by 3 bases, with 13 bases between the two germline ends. In nucleotides, the CDR3 is TGCAGTGCTAGACGGGGGACAGCCGACACCGGGGAGCTGTTTTTT. Protein product: CSARRGTADTGELFF.

Ten or more counts support this clonotype. The chain has TRBV10-3 and TRBJ1-6; D might be TRBD1 (6 bases). The germline V gene has CDR1 ENHRY and CDR2 SYGVKD. This CDR3 is built from 14 residues. V gave up 10 bases and J gave up 6 bases, with 16 bases separating them. For the CDR3, the DNA is TGTGCCACCAGGGGACAAGCAAGTAATTCACCCCTCCACTTT. This encodes CATRGQASNSPLHF.